One sample yielded the 10 T cell receptor beta chains listed below, sequenced in a study of cytomegalovirus exposure and HLA in healthy donors. Both 60 Vbeta primers and 13 Jbeta primers went into the PCR. Sequencing was performed with immunoSEQ multiplex PCR; in TCRdb, only in-frame clones are kept and a portion is missing. This table has about 190,000 clones, over 70% appearing once. Material: PBMCs. All receptors come from a man aged 45-65 years in good health and CMV-seronegative.

V gene TRBV2 combines with J gene TRBJ1-4, with 7 bases lining up with TRBD1. The junction had 6 bases not matched to a gene; V was cut back by 6 bases and J by 8 bases. The CDR3 totals 13 residues. CDR1 and CDR2 from the germline V gene are SNHLY and FYNNEI. This chain's CDR3 is CASRRQGSEKLFF. CDR3 sequence (DNA): TGTGCCAGCAGGCGACAGGGAAGCGAAAAACTGTTTTTT.

V is TRBV5-5 and J is TRBJ1-2; tentative D call: TRBD1 (6 bases). The CDR3 is made up of 15 amino acids. V was clipped by 0 bases and J by 4 bases, with 13 bases between them. Germline lookup yields CDR1 SGHKS and CDR2 YYEKEE (reference sequence). The CDR3 coding sequence is TGTGCCAGCAGCTTGGAGTGGACAGTCGGCTATGGCTACACCTTC. Protein product: CASSLEWTVGYGYTF.

This clone was seen just once. V usage is TRBV4-3 and J usage is TRBJ2-3, with 7 positions matching TRBD1. V was clipped by 0 bases and J by 3 bases; unmatched bases: 6. CDR1 LGHNA and CDR2 YSLEER come from the germline V gene. This CDR3 region has 16 residues. The CDR3, as DNA: TGCGCCAGCAGCCAAGAGAGGGGGCGAGAAACAGATACGCAGTATTTT. Encoded protein: CASSQERGRETDTQYF.

The chain is built from TRBV6-5 and TRBJ1-5; unclear D gene. This CDR3 has 13 residues. Looked up from germline, CDR1 is MNHEY and CDR2 is SVGAGI. The V end was cut by 5 bases, the J end by 4 bases, with 9 bases between. CDR3 sequence: CASSEAKNQPQHF. The CDR3 nucleotides are TGTGCCAGCAGTGAAGCGAAAAATCAGCCCCAGCATTTT.

The chain couples TRBV5-8 to TRBJ2-7; D not resolved. V was trimmed by 5 bases and J by 3 bases, leaving 6 bases between them. The CDR3 is 11 residues long. Germline CDR1 is SGHTS and CDR2 is YDEGEE. The CDR3, as DNA: TGTGCCAGCAGGAACTACTACGAGCAGTACTTC. As protein: CASRNYYEQYF. Full variable domain (rest looked up from reference TRBV5-8 and TRBJ2-7): EAGVTQSPTHLIKTRGQQATLRCSPISGHTSVYWYQQALGLGLQFLLWYDEGEERNRGNFPPRFSGRQFPNYSSELNVNALELEDSALYLCASRNYYEQYFGPGTRLTVT.

With respect to this clone: This sample includes further DNA sequences coding for the same CDR3. The gene calls are TRBV30 and TRBJ1-5; a possible D gene is TRBD1 (6 bases). The CDR3 has 13 residues. Trimming took 2 bases from V and 4 from J, leaving 9 bases between them. Germline V gene sequence: CDR1 GTSNPN, CDR2 SVGIG (reference sequence). CDR3 DNA: TGTGCCTGGAGTCTCCAGGGGAATCAGCCCCAGCATTTT. Protein: CAWSLQGNQPQHF.

This chain uses TRBV7-2 with TRBJ2-3, with D perhaps matching TRBD1 (5 bases). The CDR3 spans 16 residues. CDR1 and CDR2 from the germline V gene are SGHTA and FQGNSA. V lost 2 bases and J 0 bases, leaving 12 bases between the germline ends. CDR3 coding DNA: TGTGCCAGCAGCTTAAGTCAGGGAAGGAGCACAGATACGCAGTATTTT. Translating gives CASSLSQGRSTDTQYF.

V is TRBV5-4 and J is TRBJ2-1; TRBD1 matches 8 bases. J lost 5 bases, V lost 4 bases, and 20 bases had no gene match. There are 19 residues in the CDR3. Germline CDR1 reads SGHNT; CDR2 reads YYREEE (reference sequence). The chain's CDR3 is CASSARTGRLLGANNEQFF. Written as DNA, the CDR3 is TGTGCCAGCAGCGCTCGGACAGGGAGATTACTTGGGGCAAACAATGAGCAGTTCTTC. Complete variable domain (other parts from reference TRBV5-4 and TRBJ2-1): ETGVTQSPTHLIKTRGQQVTLRCSSQSGHNTVSWYQQALGQGPQFIFQYYREEENGRGNFPPRFSGLQFPNYSSELNVNALELDDSALYLCASSARTGRLLGANNEQFFGPGTRLTVL.

This sequence joins TRBV18 and TRBJ2-3, with D maybe TRBD1 (7 bases). Germline CDR1 reads KGHSH; CDR2 reads LQKENI. The CDR3 runs to 14 residues. Trimming shortened V by 6 bases and J by 5 bases, and 15 bases separated the two germline ends. The chain's CDR3 is CASSQGGRGDTQYF. As DNA, the CDR3 is TGTGCCAGCTCCCAGGGGGGCCGGGGAGATACGCAGTATTTT.

The chain employs TRBV14 and TRBJ2-7; D unclear. CDR1 and CDR2 from the germline V gene are SGHDN and FVKESK. This CDR3 spans 12 amino acids. Deletions cut 0 bases from V and 3 bases from J, with 3 bases between. The CDR3 here is CASSQDIYEQYF. The CDR3 DNA sequence: TGTGCCAGCAGCCAAGATATCTACGAGCAGTACTTC.